The clone carrying this T cell receptor (beta chain) was recorded many times. TCRdb re-called the PCR reads with MiXCR, one entry per CDR3 protein. Here the sample spans more than 70,000 distinct CDR3 sequences, 45% to 55% being singletons. The data were taken from a study of CDR3 diversity in severe acne. The specimen sequenced was blood. This TCR derives from a male donor in good health, serving as a control.

Here the CDR3 reads CASSLGVQVSTDTQYF. The CDR3 coding sequence is TGTGCCAGCAGTTTAGGGGTACAGGTTAGCACAGATACGCAGTATTTT. The chain couples TRBV27 to TRBJ2-3, with D possibly TRBD1 on 5 matching bases. The CDR3 runs 16 residues. V was pared by 2 bases and J by 0 bases, with 12 bases between. CDR1 is MNHEY and CDR2 is SMNVEV in the germline V gene (reference sequence).